The subject of this entry is one TCR beta chain. Assay: immunoSEQ multiplex PCR; the TCRdb copy retains only in-frame clones and omits some. The sample holds some 52,000 clones, roughly 80% seen once. These data originate in a study of PD-L1 blockade in urothelial cancer. Time point specified: pretreatment peripheral blood. Germline trimming cut 3 bases from V and 1 base from J; bases unmatched to any gene: 8. Germline V gene sequence: CDR1 SEHNR, CDR2 FQNEAQ (reference sequence). This CDR3 spans 16 amino acids. The chain couples TRBV7-9 to TRBJ2-5; the match to TRBD1 covers 7 bases. Source: PBMCs, taken around atezolizumab (anti-PD-L1) treatment. This clonotype was sampled from a man aged 70 or older with urothelial cancer. CDR3 nucleotide sequence: TGTGCCAGCAGCTTTAGAGGTTGGGACAGCCAAGAGACCCAGTACTTC. Protein product: CASSFRGWDSQETQYF.